Below are 25 T cell receptor beta chains sequenced from a single sample in a study of T cells after posttransplantation cyclophosphamide. Treatment was busulfan-fludarabine conditioning, a marrow graft, and cyclophosphamide on days +3 and +4. TCRdb's table, derived via immunoSEQ multiplex PCR, lists solely in-frame clones and lacks some. The data show 10,000 to 15,000 clones, about 2% seen once. The source was PBMCs, collected after allogeneic stem cell transplant with posttransplant cyclophosphamide. All receptors come from a young adult male patient who received an allogeneic stem cell transplant from a related donor, was CMV-positive, and had no GVHD. Some of the T cells might come from the graft donor.

This chain connects TRBV9 to TRBJ2-2; 7 bases map to TRBD1. This CDR3 contains 17 residues. Germline lookup yields CDR1 SGDLS and CDR2 YYNGEE. J gave up 0 bases and V 4 bases, and 9 bases lay outside the gene matches. As DNA, the CDR3 is TGTGCCAGCAGCACTAAGTTCGGGACAGCGAACACCGGGGAGCTGTTTTTT. Its translation: CASSTKFGTANTGELFF.

The V call is TRBV5-6, the J call TRBJ2-5; 12 bases line up with TRBD2. This CDR3 is built from 14 residues. V lost 4 bases and J lost 5; bases outside the gene matches: 3. Germline loops: CDR1 SGHDT, CDR2 YYEEEE. DNA for the CDR3: TGTGCCAGCAGCCTAGCGGGGGGGCGGGAGACCCAGTACTTC. It codes for CASSLAGGRETQYF.

V is TRBV5-1 and J is TRBJ2-1; 13 bases align to TRBD2. The CDR3 has 17 amino acids. Germline trimming cut 7 bases from V and 1 base from J; bases unmatched to any gene: 8. Germline CDR1 SGHRS, CDR2 YFSETQ. This chain's CDR3 is CASGRTSGGPSYNEQFF. DNA of the CDR3: TGCGCCAGCGGCCGGACTAGCGGGGGCCCTTCCTACAATGAGCAGTTCTTC.

V gene TRBV29-1 combines with J gene TRBJ1-2; TRBD1 agrees at 8 bases. Unmatched junction bases numbered 11, after V lost 4 bases and J lost 4 bases. The CDR3 is made up of 15 amino acids. Germline V gene lookup returns CDR1 SQVTM and CDR2 ANQGSEA. The CDR3 loop reads CSVAGTGTTSYGYTF. The CDR3 DNA sequence: TGCAGCGTTGCGGGGACAGGAACCACCTCCTATGGCTACACCTTC.

This clone was detected only a few times. The genes are TRBV4-1 and TRBJ1-2, with D tentatively TRBD1 (6 bases). The germline gives CDR1 MGHRA, CDR2 YSYEKL. This CDR3 spans 14 amino acids. Trimming left V 0 bases short and J 5 bases short, with 10 bases between. The CDR3 DNA reads TGCGCCAGCAGCCAAGATGGCAGGGGTTATGGCTACACCTTC. Translation gives CASSQDGRGYGYTF.

The J gene is TRBJ2-7, the V gene TRBV6-5, with 7 bases fitting TRBD2. Germline-derived CDR1 and CDR2 are MNHEY and SVGAGI. Unmatched junction bases numbered 4, after V lost 5 bases and J lost 3 bases. The CDR3 consists of 13 residues. The DNA of the CDR3 is TGTGCCAGCAGTCAAAGCGGGGTCTACGAGCAGTACTTC. The encoded protein is CASSQSGVYEQYF.

The chain uses TRBV7-8 and TRBJ2-5, with 7 bases lining up with TRBD2. V dropped 3 bases and J dropped 2; count of bases not matched to a gene: 6. CDR1 SGHVS and CDR2 FQNEAQ come from the germline V gene. The CDR3 consists of 15 residues. This CDR3 is CASSFTLAPQETQYF. The CDR3, as DNA: TGTGCCAGCAGCTTCACACTAGCGCCGCAAGAGACCCAGTACTTC.

This clone showed up just a few times. The chain recombines TRBV28 with TRBJ2-3; 7 bases line up with TRBD1. J lost 2 bases, V lost 6 bases, and 5 bases had no gene match. The length of the CDR3 is 14 residues. Germline V gives CDR1 MDHEN, CDR2 SYDVKM. CDR3 sequence (DNA): TGTGCCAGCAGAAGGGACAGAAACACAGATACGCAGTATTTT. Encoded protein: CASRRDRNTDTQYF.

V is TRBV27 and J is TRBJ2-5; D call uncertain. Judging by the DNA end, TRBJ2-7 fits better; the J call may be wrong. This CDR3 has 15 amino acids. Looked up from germline, CDR1 is MNHEY and CDR2 is SMNVEV (reference sequence). The CDR3 bases are TGTGCCAGCAGTTTATACCCCCCCTCTGCCTACGAGCAGTACTTC. Protein sequence: CASSLYPPSAYEQYF.

The V gene is TRBV5-1, the J gene TRBJ1-2; maybe TRBD1 (6 bases). The CDR3 is 12 residues long. Per the germline V gene, CDR1 is SGHRS and CDR2 is YFSETQ. Trimming cost V 3 bases and J 8 bases, with 11 bases left between them. The CDR3 coding sequence is TGCGCCAGCAGCTGGCAGGGGAAGGGCTACACCTTC. Its protein product is CASSWQGKGYTF.

V is TRBV11-3 and J is TRBJ1-6, with D perhaps matching TRBD1 (6 bases). The CDR3 is 18 amino acids. Germline V gives CDR1 SGHNT, CDR2 YENEEA. V lost 3 bases, J lost 0 bases, and 15 bases lay in between. This CDR3 reads CASSFRDTPSSYNSPLHF. As DNA, the CDR3 is TGTGCCAGCAGCTTCAGGGACACCCCGAGCTCCTATAATTCACCCCTCCACTTT.

This clone has just a few counts. The rearrangement joins TRBV7-8 to TRBJ1-4, with no clear D. V gave up 4 bases and J gave up 6 bases, with 12 bases separating them. CDR3 length: 14 amino acids. Germline CDR1 SGHVS, CDR2 FQNEAQ. CDR3 protein: CASSYGETHEKLFF. The DNA of the CDR3 is TGTGCCAGCAGCTACGGGGAAACACATGAAAAACTGTTTTTT.

This clone occurred a few times. The chain links TRBV4-3 to TRBJ1-4; 7 bases align to TRBD1. The V gene's germline CDR1 is LGHNA and CDR2 YSLEER. Trimming at V came to 1 base and at J to 5 bases, leaving 7 bases not matched to a gene. CDR3 length: 16 amino acids. CDR3 residues: CASSQASGTENEKLFF. The CDR3 nucleotides read TGCGCCAGCAGCCAAGCGTCCGGGACAGAGAATGAAAAACTGTTTTTT.

The chain is built from TRBV19 and TRBJ2-3, with D unresolved. The CDR3 runs 13 residues. V was shortened by 5 bases and J by 4 bases, with 10 bases between the two germline ends. Germline V lookup: CDR1 LNHDA, CDR2 SQIVND (reference sequence). In DNA, the CDR3 is TGTGCCAGTAGTTCGAGGCGAGCAGATACGCAGTATTTT. The encoded protein is CASSSRRADTQYF. The complete variable domain, with remaining parts taken from reference TRBV19 and TRBJ2-3, reads DGGITQSPKYLFRKEGQNVTLSCEQNLNHDAMYWYRQDPGQGLRLIYYSQIVNDFQKGDIAEGYSVSREKKESFPLTVTSAQKNPTAFYLCASSSRRADTQYFGPGTRLTVL.

The sample holds a few counts of this clone. The rearrangement links TRBV6-5 to TRBJ1-1; 7 nucleotides line up with TRBD1. Germline V gene lookup returns CDR1 MNHEY and CDR2 SVGAGI. The ends lost 4 bases at V and 0 bases at J; junction bases unmatched: 2. The CDR3 sequence is 14 residues long. CDR3: CASSLQGLNTEAFF. Here the CDR3 DNA reads TGTGCCAGCAGTTTACAGGGGTTGAACACTGAAGCTTTCTTT.

The chain combines TRBV15 with TRBJ1-2; 9 bases match TRBD1. Germline V lookup: CDR1 LNHNV, CDR2 YYDKDF (reference sequence). The CDR3 has 15 residues. V was clipped by 1 base and J by 8 bases; unmatched bases: 8. The CDR3, as DNA: TGTGCCACCAGCAGAGTAGGGACAGGGTTCCTCGGCTACACCTTC. Its translation is CATSRVGTGFLGYTF.

This clone turned up a few times. This chain uses TRBV28 with TRBJ2-7; TRBD2 matches 7 bases. Germline V gives CDR1 MDHEN, CDR2 SYDVKM. V lost 3 bases, J lost 3 bases, and 8 bases stayed unmatched. The CDR3 length is 15 residues. The CDR3 DNA reads as TGTGCCAGCAGTTTGGGAGCGGGATCCAGCTACGAGCAGTACTTC. Its translation: CASSLGAGSSYEQYF.

CDR3 amino acids: CATASGGALGNEQFF. The CDR3 DNA follows: TGTGCCACCGCCAGCGGGGGGGCCCTGGGGAATGAGCAGTTCTTC. This chain joins TRBV2 and TRBJ2-1; the match to TRBD2 covers 10 bases. With 10 bases clipped from V and 7 bases from J, the junction kept 13 bases outside the gene matches. The CDR3 runs to 15 residues. CDR1 and CDR2 from the germline V gene are SNHLY and FYNNEI.

J is TRBJ1-1 and V is TRBV7-6; 9 positions agree with TRBD1. The germline V gene encodes CDR1 SGHVS and CDR2 FNYEAQ. V was clipped by 5 bases and J by 4 bases; unmatched bases: 8. The CDR3 totals 15 residues. CDR3 coding DNA: TGTGCCAGCAGCCGACCGACAGGGGGGATCACTGAAGCTTTCTTT. It translates to CASSRPTGGITEAFF.

This clone has only a few counts. The chain links TRBV9 to TRBJ2-3; 8 bases line up with TRBD2. With 1 base clipped from V and 1 base from J, the junction kept 2 bases outside the gene matches. Germline lookup yields CDR1 SGDLS and CDR2 YYNGEE. This CDR3 is 15 amino acids long. CDR3 sequence reads: CASSVSGGRTDTQYF. In DNA, the CDR3 is TGTGCCAGCAGCGTAAGCGGGGGCCGCACAGATACGCAGTATTTT. Complete variable domain (other parts from reference TRBV9 and TRBJ2-3): DSGVTQTPKHLITATGQRVTLRCSPRSGDLSVYWYQQSLDQGLQFLIQYYNGEERAKGNILERFSAQQFPDLHSELNLSSLELGDSALYFCASSVSGGRTDTQYFGPGTRLTVL.

The chain uses TRBV7-2 and TRBJ1-1; TRBD1 might be the D (5 bases). CDR1 is SGHTA and CDR2 is FQGNSA in the germline V gene. The CDR3 is 15 residues long. V shed 0 bases and J shed 4 bases, with 12 bases lying between them. CDR3 sequence (DNA): TGTGCCAGCAGCTTAGCCCCGGGGGTTGGCACTGAAGCTTTCTTT. Residues: CASSLAPGVGTEAFF.

Judged by abundance, this clone is medium-sized. The chain couples TRBV6-5 to TRBJ1-4; D is unclear. CDR1 is MNHEY and CDR2 is SVGAGI in the germline V gene. The CDR3 runs to 16 residues. The germline V and J ends were trimmed by 4 bases and 6 bases, with 18 bases remaining between them. The CDR3 region is CASSFGPPRVDEKLFF. Here the CDR3 DNA reads TGTGCCAGCAGTTTCGGGCCACCGCGGGTTGATGAAAAACTGTTTTTT.

Notes on this clone: One end of the junction does not line up with germline, which may come from a read error. V gene TRBV7-7 combines with J gene TRBJ2-1; D remains unclear. The CDR3 is 16 residues long. CDR1 SSHAT and CDR2 FNYEAQ come from the germline V gene (reference sequence). CDR3 region: CASSLYLRPTYNEQFF. The CDR3 DNA reads TGTGCTAGCAGCTTATATCTGCGGCCGACCTACAATGAGCAGTTCTTC.

The table lists this clone with a few counts. This sequence joins TRBV19 and TRBJ2-7; D is undetermined. Germline lookup yields CDR1 LNHDA and CDR2 SQIVND (reference sequence). Trimming cost V 5 bases and J 2 bases, with 13 bases left between them. The CDR3 loop spans 14 amino acids. For the CDR3, the DNA is TGTGCCAGTAGTGTGTTTCGCGGAACCTACGAGCAGTACTTC. This codes for CASSVFRGTYEQYF.

The rearrangement links TRBV6-6 to TRBJ2-1; TRBD2 aligns across 11 bases. Germline CDR1 is MNHNY and CDR2 is SVGAGI (reference sequence). CDR3 length equals 16 residues. With 8 bases clipped from V and 10 bases from J, the junction kept 16 bases outside the gene matches. CDR3: CASRSLTSGEGREQFF. DNA of the CDR3: TGTGCCAGCCGTTCATTGACTAGCGGGGAGGGACGGGAGCAGTTCTTC.